Below, 2 T cell receptor beta chains from the same sample are listed, as sequenced in a study of cytomegalovirus exposure and HLA in healthy donors. Primers included in the PCR were 60 Vbeta and 13 Jbeta primers. The method was immunoSEQ multiplex PCR; TCRdb's version includes in-frame clones alone and lacks a portion of them. Found here are 200,000 to 250,000 clones, 82% of them singletons; the top ten hold 5.4%. What was sequenced was PBMCs. These receptors came from a woman aged 40 to 50 in good health and CMV-seropositive.

This chain joins TRBV7-2 and TRBJ1-3, with D possibly matching TRBD1 (5 bases). The germline gives CDR1 SGHTA, CDR2 FQGNSA. The ends were cut back, 7 bases at V and 0 bases at J, with 7 bases in the middle. The CDR3 is made up of 13 amino acids. CDR3 sequence (DNA): TGTGCCAGCACCGACAGCTCTGGAAACACCATATATTTT. Translated: CASTDSSGNTIYF.

Written as DNA, the CDR3 is TGTGCCAGCAGTCAACAGGGGATCTATGGCTACACCTTC. It codes for CASSQQGIYGYTF. V is TRBV6-5 and J is TRBJ1-2; 7 bases align to TRBD1. The germline CDR1 and CDR2 sequences are MNHEY and SVGAGI. The CDR3 is 13 amino acids. Losses at the gene ends were 5 bases for V and 4 bases for J; bases not matched to a gene: 4.